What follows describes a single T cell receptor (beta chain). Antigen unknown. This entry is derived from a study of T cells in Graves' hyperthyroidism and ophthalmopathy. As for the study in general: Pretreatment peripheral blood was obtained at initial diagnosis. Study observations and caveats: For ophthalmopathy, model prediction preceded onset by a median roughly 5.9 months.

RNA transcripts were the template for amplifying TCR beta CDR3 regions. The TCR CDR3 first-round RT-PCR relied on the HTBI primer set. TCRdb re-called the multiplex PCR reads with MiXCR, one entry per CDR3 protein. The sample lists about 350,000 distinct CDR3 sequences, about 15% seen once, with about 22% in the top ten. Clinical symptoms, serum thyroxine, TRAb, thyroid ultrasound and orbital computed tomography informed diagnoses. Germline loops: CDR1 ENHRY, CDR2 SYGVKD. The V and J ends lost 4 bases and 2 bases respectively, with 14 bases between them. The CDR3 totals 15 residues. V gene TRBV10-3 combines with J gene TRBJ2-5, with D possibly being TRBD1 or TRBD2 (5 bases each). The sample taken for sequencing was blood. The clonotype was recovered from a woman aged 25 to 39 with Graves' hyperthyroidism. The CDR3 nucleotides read TGTGCCATCAGTGGATGGGGGACCGCACAAGAGACCCAGTACTTC. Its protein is CAISGWGTAQETQYF.